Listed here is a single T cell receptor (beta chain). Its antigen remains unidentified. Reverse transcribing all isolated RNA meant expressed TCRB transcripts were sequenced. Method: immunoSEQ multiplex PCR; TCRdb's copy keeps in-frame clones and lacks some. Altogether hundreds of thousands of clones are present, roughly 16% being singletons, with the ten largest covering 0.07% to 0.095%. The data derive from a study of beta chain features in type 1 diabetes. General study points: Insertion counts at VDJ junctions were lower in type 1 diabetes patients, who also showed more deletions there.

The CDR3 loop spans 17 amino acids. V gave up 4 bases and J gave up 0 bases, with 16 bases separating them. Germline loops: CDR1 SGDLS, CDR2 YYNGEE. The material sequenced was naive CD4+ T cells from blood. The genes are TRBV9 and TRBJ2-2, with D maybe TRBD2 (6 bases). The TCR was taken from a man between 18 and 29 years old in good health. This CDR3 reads CASSSPPGGANTGELFF. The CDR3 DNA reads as TGTGCCAGCAGCTCCCCCCCTGGAGGGGCGAACACCGGGGAGCTGTTTTTT.